This passage covers 31 T cell receptor beta chains from one sample sequenced in a study of blood T cells in healthy people across ages. PCR was performed a second time for about 7 to 12 cycles using a sample-barcoded 5' primer and a J-beta primer mix. TCRdb re-derived calls from the 5' RACE reads in MiXCR, one entry per CDR3 protein. The data show roughly 1.7 million distinct CDR3 sequences, about 35% seen once. Sequencing was performed on blood. The source is a woman aged 25 to 39 in good health.

The J gene is TRBJ1-2, the V gene TRBV7-8; D possibly corresponds to TRBD1 (5 bases). Germline-derived CDR1 and CDR2 are SGHVS and FQNEAQ. This CDR3 has 17 residues. V was pared by 5 bases and J by 2 bases, with 21 bases between. The CDR3 DNA reads as TGTGCCAGCAGCCCAAGGGCGTTGGGGCTAGGCAACTATGGCTACACCTTC. Residues: CASSPRALGLGNYGYTF.

This clonotype was seen only a few times. The rearrangement links TRBV4-2 to TRBJ2-5, with 13 positions matching TRBD2. Germline loops: CDR1 LGHNA, CDR2 YNFKEQ. CDR3 length equals 19 residues. J lost 4 bases, V lost 3 bases, and 14 bases had no gene match. CDR3: CASSHPPGTSGVERETQYF. Written as DNA, the CDR3 is TGTGCCAGCAGCCACCCCCCCGGGACTAGCGGGGTTGAACGAGAGACCCAGTACTTC.

The chain couples TRBV2 to TRBJ1-6; D gene uncertain. The CDR3 is 14 amino acids. Trimming removed 1 base at V and 14 bases at J, with 15 bases between. Germline CDR1 SNHLY, CDR2 FYNNEI. The CDR3 DNA reads as TGTGCCAGCAGTGAAGGTAACAGCGCATCGACCCTCCACTTT. It encodes CASSEGNSASTLHF.

CDR3 amino acids: CASSQLAAESFYEQYF. CDR3 nucleotide sequence: TGTGCCAGCAGCCAACTAGCGGCGGAGTCCTTTTACGAGCAGTACTTC. The chain is built from TRBV4-2 and TRBJ2-7; TRBD2 matches 7 bases. CDR3 size: 16 residues. CDR1 and CDR2 (germline): LGHNA, YNFKEQ. Trimming removed 2 bases from V and 4 bases from J; junction bases left unmatched: 11.

The chain employs TRBV4-1 and TRBJ2-2, with no clear D. The V gene lost 2 bases and the J gene lost 1 base, with 8 bases spanning the gap. The V gene's germline CDR1 is MGHRA and CDR2 YSYEKL. The CDR3 is made up of 15 amino acids. The chain's CDR3 is CASSQRWQNTGELFF. The CDR3 coding sequence is TGCGCCAGCAGCCAACGCTGGCAGAACACCGGGGAGCTGTTTTTT.

The CDR3 DNA is TGTGCCAGCTCAGCCATGAGGGGTGACGCCGGGGAGCTGTTTTTT. It codes for CASSAMRGDAGELFF. J is TRBJ2-2 and V is TRBV18; D is tentatively TRBD1 or TRBD2 (5 bases each). The V and J ends lost 5 bases and 6 bases respectively, with 16 bases between them. The CDR3 consists of 15 residues. Per germline, CDR1 KGHSH and CDR2 LQKENI. The whole variable domain, filled in from reference TRBV18 and TRBJ2-2, reads NAGVMQNPRHLVRRRGQEARLRCSPMKGHSHVYWYRQLPEEGLKFMVYLQKENIIDESGMPKERFSAEFPKEGPSILRIQQVVRGDSAAYFCASSAMRGDAGELFFGEGSRLTVL.

This clonotype was detected only a few times. This chain joins TRBV6-2 or TRBV6-3 and TRBJ2-3; D may be TRBD1 (6 bases). The CDR3 totals 15 residues. Germline-derived CDR1 and CDR2 are MNHEY and SVGEGT. With 2 bases removed from V and 2 bases from J, the gap between germline ends came to 11 bases. CDR3 coding DNA: TGTGCCAGCAGTTACCCGGGACATATCACAGATACGCAGTATTTT. Translated, it gives CASSYPGHITDTQYF.

The chain's CDR3 is CASSPGTSGPGETQFF. DNA of the CDR3: TGTGCCAGCAGCCCAGGGACTAGCGGTCCTGGAGAGACCCAGTTCTTC. The chain couples TRBV7-2 to TRBJ2-1; 11 bases align to TRBD2. Per germline, CDR1 SGHTA and CDR2 FQGNSA. The CDR3 spans 16 residues. V gave up 5 bases and J gave up 13 bases; unmatched junction bases: 16.

This clonotype was seen a handful of times. CDR3 sequence (DNA): TGCGCCAGCAGCGGCAGGGGGAGCTCTGGGGCCAACGTCCTGACTTTC. Its protein product is CASSGRGSSGANVLTF. The chain combines TRBV5-1 with TRBJ2-6; 7 bases agree with TRBD1. J gave up 0 bases and V 4 bases, and 4 bases lay outside the gene matches. CDR1 and CDR2 from the germline V gene are SGHRS and YFSETQ. The CDR3 runs to 16 residues.

V usage is TRBV20-1 and J usage is TRBJ1-2; weak D call: TRBD1 (5 bases). Germline V gives CDR1 DFQATT, CDR2 SNEGSKA (reference sequence). The length of the CDR3 is 15 residues. V dropped 0 bases and J dropped 6 bases, with 17 bases sitting between them. CDR3 in DNA: TGCAGTGCTAGAGATGCGAGACAGACGTTCGATGGCTACACCTTC. It specifies CSARDARQTFDGYTF.

This clonotype turned up a few times. The chain combines TRBV27 with TRBJ2-7; D unresolved. From germline, CDR1 is MNHEY and CDR2 SMNVEV (reference sequence). Trimming removed 5 bases from V and 5 bases from J, with 16 bases in between. This CDR3 is 14 amino acids long. CDR3 protein: CASSIDGSSHEQYF. In nucleotides, the CDR3 is TGTGCCAGCAGTATCGATGGGTCTAGTCACGAGCAGTACTTC.

This clonotype was observed a handful of times. The chain uses TRBV10-3 and TRBJ2-5; possible D gene TRBD2, 5 bases. V lost 3 bases and J lost 0, with 14 bases in between. The CDR3 is 16 amino acids. Germline values: CDR1 ENHRY, CDR2 SYGVKD. CDR3 loop: CAISERGRPNQETQYF. The CDR3 nucleotides read TGTGCCATCAGTGAAAGAGGGCGACCTAACCAAGAGACCCAGTACTTC.

This clonotype was found a few times. The gene calls are TRBV27 and TRBJ2-7; 7 bases fit TRBD1. Germline CDR1 and CDR2: MNHEY and SMNVEV (reference sequence). The CDR3 runs to 15 residues. The V segment lost 2 bases and the J segment 4 bases; nucleotides outside the gene matches: 8. The DNA of the CDR3 is TGTGCCAGCAGTTTACTCGGACAGGAACCTTACGAGCAGTACTTC. This codes for CASSLLGQEPYEQYF.

The CDR3 nucleotides read TGCAGCGTTGAATCCGGGGTCTATGGCTACACCTTC. Protein product: CSVESGVYGYTF. This sequence joins TRBV29-1 and TRBJ1-2; no clear D gene. Germline V gene lookup returns CDR1 SQVTM and CDR2 ANQGSEA. V was shortened by 2 bases and J by 4 bases, with 8 bases between the two germline ends. The CDR3 has 12 residues.

The V call is TRBV29-1, the J call TRBJ2-1; 7 bases are a match to TRBD2. This CDR3 is built from 19 residues. V shed 3 bases, J shed 0 bases, and the junction held 17 bases outside the gene matches. The V gene's germline CDR1 is SQVTM and CDR2 ANQGSEA. Written as DNA, the CDR3 is TGCAGCGTTGATGGTGGTAGGGACTACGGGTTGAGCTCCTACAATGAGCAGTTCTTC. Its translation: CSVDGGRDYGLSSYNEQFF.

The chain carries TRBV7-9 and TRBJ2-1, with 9 nucleotides matching TRBD2. The length of the CDR3 is 16 residues. Germline V lookup: CDR1 SEHNR, CDR2 FQNEAQ (reference sequence). Trimming cost V 5 bases and J 5 bases; bases outside gene matches: 10. The CDR3 sequence is CASSLWSSGTDNEQFF. As DNA, the CDR3 is TGTGCCAGCAGCCTCTGGTCTAGCGGGACCGACAATGAGCAGTTCTTC.

This chain connects TRBV9 to TRBJ2-2; no reliable D call. Deletions cut 0 bases from V and 8 bases from J, with 8 bases between. The CDR3 totals 13 residues. Germline CDR1 and CDR2: SGDLS and YYNGEE. The CDR3 is CASSVGPGGELFF. CDR3 DNA sequence: TGTGCCAGCAGCGTAGGACCAGGAGGGGAGCTGTTTTTT.

V usage is TRBV27 and J usage is TRBJ2-5, with D possibly TRBD2 on 5 matching bases. The V end lost 5 bases, the J end lost 2 bases, and 12 bases lay between the germline ends. The CDR3 length is 14 residues. CDR1 and CDR2 from the germline V gene are MNHEY and SMNVEV (reference sequence). The CDR3 DNA reads TGTGCCAGCAGTCGAACTTGGAGGCAAGAGACCCAGTACTTC. Residues: CASSRTWRQETQYF.

This clonotype occurred many times. As DNA, the CDR3 is TGCAGCGTCGAGGGGCAGAGTGGACAGCCCCAGCATTTT. This translates into CSVEGQSGQPQHF. V is TRBV29-1 and J is TRBJ1-5; D possibly corresponds to TRBD1 (5 bases). The V gene's germline CDR1 is SQVTM and CDR2 ANQGSEA. Trimming removed 6 bases at V and 7 bases at J, with 16 bases between. The CDR3 is 13 amino acids.

This clonotype came up a few times. The chain couples TRBV6-1 to TRBJ1-6, with D uncertain. The V gene lost 6 bases and the J gene lost 1 base, with 19 bases spanning the gap. In germline, CDR1 is MNHNS, CDR2 SASEGT. This CDR3 has 18 amino acids. CDR3: CASSPIPGRSSYNSPLHF. The CDR3 DNA follows: TGTGCCAGCAGCCCAATCCCTGGACGGAGTTCCTATAATTCACCCCTCCACTTT.

This clonotype was detected a few times. CDR3 DNA: TGTGCCAGCAGTCTAACCTCCGGGACAGGGGAGACCCAGTACTTC. It is translated as CASSLTSGTGETQYF. The chain couples TRBV12-3 or TRBV12-4 to TRBJ2-5, with TRBD1 identical over 9 bases. V dropped 5 bases and J dropped 5; count of bases not matched to a gene: 9. This CDR3 region has 15 residues.

This chain uses TRBV28 with TRBJ2-1, with no clear D. This CDR3 has 13 amino acids. Looked up from germline, CDR1 is MDHEN and CDR2 is SYDVKM. Trimming took off 6 bases at V and 3 bases at J, with 9 bases between the two ends. The CDR3 region is CASRSINYNEQFF. The CDR3 coding sequence is TGTGCCAGCAGGTCCATAAACTACAATGAGCAGTTCTTC.

This clonotype has just a few counts. The V gene is TRBV20-1, the J gene TRBJ2-7; TRBD2 matches at 11 bases. The CDR3 has 15 amino acids. CDR1 is DFQATT, CDR2 SNEGSKA, per germline (reference sequence). The junction had 4 bases not matched to a gene; V was cut back by 0 bases and J by 3 bases. CDR3 residues: CSARDHTSGGYEQYF. CDR3 DNA: TGCAGTGCTAGAGATCATACTAGCGGGGGCTACGAGCAGTACTTC.

This clonotype appeared a few times. The gene calls are TRBV20-1 and TRBJ1-6; 8 bases align to TRBD1. The CDR3 length is 15 residues. The J segment lost 7 bases and the V segment lost 1 base, leaving 6 bases of the junction unmatched. CDR1 and CDR2 from the germline V gene are DFQATT and SNEGSKA (reference sequence). The CDR3 coding sequence is TGCAGTGCTAGAGCAGGGGGCGCAGGGAATTCACCCCTCCACTTT. This translates into CSARAGGAGNSPLHF.

J is TRBJ1-1 and V is TRBV12-3 or TRBV12-4; 7 bases line up with TRBD1. CDR3 length: 14 amino acids. The J segment lost 9 bases and the V segment lost 5 bases, leaving 12 bases of the junction unmatched. The CDR3 region has the DNA TGTGCCAGCAGTCCAATCGGGACAGCCTTTAAAGCTTTCTTT. Translated: CASSPIGTAFKAFF.

The chain recombines TRBV27 with TRBJ2-7, with 7 bases that match TRBD1. Trimming at V came to 5 bases and at J to 3 bases, leaving 13 bases not matched to a gene. The CDR3 consists of 16 residues. Germline V CDR1 and CDR2: MNHEY, SMNVEV (reference sequence). As DNA, the CDR3 is TGTGCCAGCAGTCTCCGGACAGGAGGAATAGGCTACGAGCAGTACTTC. Translated, it gives CASSLRTGGIGYEQYF.

The chain is built from TRBV15 and TRBJ2-7; D perhaps matches TRBD1 (5 bases). V shed 4 bases and J shed 0 bases, with 13 bases lying between them. The CDR3 is 15 residues long. Germline V gives CDR1 LNHNV, CDR2 YYDKDF (reference sequence). DNA of the CDR3: TGTGCCACCAGCAATCCCAGGGTGGGCTCCTACGAGCAGTACTTC. Residues: CATSNPRVGSYEQYF.

This chain links TRBV11-1 with TRBJ2-1; D remains unclear. V lost 5 bases and J lost 6, with 20 bases in between. CDR1 and CDR2 (germline): SGHAT, FQDESV (reference sequence). The CDR3 consists of 16 residues. CDR3 sequence: CASSPKTSHLSNEQFF. CDR3 DNA sequence: TGTGCCAGCAGCCCGAAAACCTCACACCTTTCCAATGAGCAGTTCTTC.

In its sample, this clonotype was seen a few times. The rearrangement joins TRBV29-1 to TRBJ1-2; D possibly corresponds to TRBD1 (6 bases). Germline assignment: CDR1 SQVTM and CDR2 ANQGSEA. The CDR3 covers 12 residues. The CDR3 DNA is TGCGGCGGGGGGGCGGAAAACTATGGCTACACCTTC. Residues: CGGGAENYGYTF.

The chain carries TRBV28 and TRBJ2-5, with D perhaps TRBD1 (6 bases). The CDR3 has 14 amino acids. V was cut by 5 bases and J by 7 bases, with 17 bases left in between. The V gene's germline CDR1 is MDHEN and CDR2 SYDVKM. The CDR3: CASSTSWGPGTQYF. The CDR3 DNA reads TGTGCCAGCAGTACCTCTTGGGGGCCGGGGACCCAGTACTTC.

This clonotype was recorded only once. This chain links TRBV7-2 with TRBJ2-7; TRBD2 matches at 10 bases. Trimming took 5 bases from V and 1 from J; bases not matched to a gene: 5. Germline V gene lookup returns CDR1 SGHTA and CDR2 FQGNSA. There are 15 residues in the CDR3. CDR3 amino acids: CASSNSGGKSYEQYF. The CDR3 nucleotides read TGTGCCAGCAGCAATAGCGGGGGGAAATCCTACGAGCAGTACTTC. Variable domain in full (rest from reference TRBV7-2 and TRBJ2-7): GAGVSQSPSNKVTEKGKDVELRCDPISGHTALYWYRQSLGQGLEFLIYFQGNSAPDKSGLPSDRFSAERTGGSVSTLTIQRTQQEDSAVYLCASSNSGGKSYEQYFGPGTRLTVT.